The next 26 T cell receptor beta chains were all read from a single sample in a study of CD8+CD57+ T cells in acquired aplastic anemia. CD8+CD57+ cell expansion had been shown by flow cytometry in patients chosen for sequencing. The template used for profiling TCR beta VDJ and CDR3 was genomic DNA. TCRdb passed the reads through MiXCR, listing each CDR3 protein once. This table has just over 200,000 distinct CDR3 sequences, approximately 65% appearing once. Sequencing used sorted CD4+, CD8+, or CD8+CD57+ T cells (not recorded which) from PBMCs. The receptors derive from a human donor with aplastic anemia.

With regard to this clonotype: A junction boundary mismatches the germline segment, possibly from a read error. This chain uses TRBV5-5 with TRBJ2-1; tentatively, D is TRBD2 (5 bases). This CDR3 region has 12 residues. Germline CDR1 SGHKS, CDR2 YYEKEE (reference sequence). For the CDR3, the DNA is TGTGCCAGCAGTTACCTAACTAGGTCCTACCTCTTC. Amino acids: CASSYLTRSYLF.

This clonotype was counted a single time. J is TRBJ2-3 and V is TRBV24-1; 7 bases are a match to TRBD1. From germline, CDR1 is KGHDR and CDR2 SFDVKD. This CDR3 contains 19 residues. V lost 5 bases and J lost 2; bases outside the gene matches: 18. The CDR3 here is CATSGDLDPRQGITDTQYF. The CDR3 DNA follows: TGTGCCACCAGTGGTGATCTGGACCCGCGACAGGGAATCACAGATACGCAGTATTTT.

In its sample, this clonotype was seen once. It may be a read error: a sequence one base away is much more abundant. The V gene is TRBV4-1, the J gene TRBJ2-1; D possibly corresponds to TRBD2 (6 bases). Germline V gives CDR1 MGHRA, CDR2 YSYEKL. Trimming took 1 base from V and 8 from J, leaving 15 bases between them. The CDR3 consists of 15 residues. This CDR3 is CASSQVGGREDEQFF. CDR3 nucleotide sequence: TGCGCCAGCAGCCAAGTGGGGGGTAGGGAGGATGAGCAGTTCTTC.

This clonotype was seen ten or more times. The chain combines TRBV3-1 with TRBJ2-3; no definite D call. V was clipped by 1 base and J by 5 bases, with 10 bases between them. This CDR3 is 14 amino acids long. Germline loops: CDR1 LGHDT, CDR2 YNNKEL (reference sequence). Here the CDR3 reads CASSQGLSLDTQYF. DNA of the CDR3: TGTGCCAGCAGCCAAGGCCTGTCGTTAGATACGCAGTATTTT.

V and J are TRBV10-3 and TRBJ2-3; the D is unclear. The V gene's germline CDR1 is ENHRY and CDR2 SYGVKD. The CDR3 spans 10 residues. V was shortened by 10 bases and J by 6 bases, with 8 bases between the two germline ends. This chain's CDR3 is CATSLDTQYF. DNA of the CDR3: TGTGCCACCTCTCTGGATACGCAGTATTTT.

V gene TRBV15 combines with J gene TRBJ2-5; TRBD1 matches 8 bases. The J segment lost 5 bases and the V segment lost 5 bases, leaving 7 bases of the junction unmatched. This CDR3 spans 14 amino acids. CDR1 and CDR2 from the germline V gene are LNHNV and YYDKDF (reference sequence). The CDR3 region is CATSRGQGWETQYF. The CDR3 nucleotides are TGTGCCACCAGCCGCGGACAGGGATGGGAGACCCAGTACTTC.

The rearrangement uses TRBV20-1 and TRBJ2-1; TRBD2 matches at 10 bases. Germline lookup yields CDR1 DFQATT and CDR2 SNEGSKA (reference sequence). With V trimmed by 5 bases and J by 8 bases, 9 bases remained unmatched. The CDR3 has 14 residues. Written as DNA, the CDR3 is TGCAGTGCTCGGCGGGGGACTAGCGCCGATGAGCAGTTCTTC. As protein: CSARRGTSADEQFF.

This clonotype was seen a few times. This chain uses TRBV29-1 with TRBJ2-7; possibly TRBD1 for D (5 bases). The CDR3 covers 14 residues. V gave up 0 bases and J gave up 0 bases, with 9 bases separating them. Germline V gene data show CDR1 as SQVTM and CDR2 as ANQGSEA. The CDR3: CSVEDTQASYEQYF. CDR3 sequence (DNA): TGCAGCGTTGAAGATACACAGGCCTCCTACGAGCAGTACTTC.

V and J are TRBV24-1 and TRBJ1-6; 7 positions match TRBD1. Germline trimming cut 0 bases from V and 10 bases from J; bases unmatched to any gene: 8. CDR3 length: 16 residues. The V gene's germline CDR1 is KGHDR and CDR2 SFDVKD. CDR3 residues: CATSDLDRDLRSPLHF. The CDR3 DNA sequence: TGTGCCACCAGTGATTTGGACAGGGATCTTCGGTCACCCCTCCACTTT.

In this sample, this clonotype turned up once. This chain links TRBV7-2 with TRBJ2-7; 9 positions agree with TRBD1. The V gene's germline CDR1 is SGHTA and CDR2 FQGNSA. The CDR3 consists of 17 residues. Losses at the gene ends were 5 bases for V and 2 bases for J; bases not matched to a gene: 13. CDR3 in amino acids: CASSPRGAGQGTYEQYF. DNA of the CDR3: TGTGCCAGCAGCCCTCGGGGGGCGGGACAGGGCACCTACGAGCAGTACTTC.

V and J are TRBV2 and TRBJ2-7; 9 positions match TRBD2. This CDR3 contains 16 residues. With V trimmed by 4 bases and J by 5 bases, 12 bases remained unmatched. Germline CDR1 is SNHLY and CDR2 is FYNNEI. Written as DNA, the CDR3 is TGTGCCAGCAGTGGGTCGTTAGCGGGGGTCAGCGACGAGCAGTACGTC. This encodes CASSGSLAGVSDEQYV.

The chain has TRBV15 and TRBJ1-1, with 7 bases matching TRBD1. Germline V gene lookup returns CDR1 LNHNV and CDR2 YYDKDF (reference sequence). This CDR3 contains 18 residues. Trimming cost V 6 bases and J 0 bases; bases outside gene matches: 16. CDR3 coding DNA: TGTGCCACCAGTCGACCAATCCGGACAGGTACCATGAACACTGAAGCTTTCTTT. Amino acids: CATSRPIRTGTMNTEAFF.

The chain uses TRBV5-4 and TRBJ2-1; D is ambiguous. The CDR3 totals 12 residues. Germline V gene sequence: CDR1 SGHNT, CDR2 YYREEE (reference sequence). Trimming left V 2 bases short and J 5 bases short, with 5 bases between. In DNA form, the CDR3 reads TGTGCCAGCAGCTTAACCCACAATGAGCAGTTCTTC. Encoded protein: CASSLTHNEQFF.

V and J are TRBV20-1 and TRBJ1-5; 9 bases align to TRBD1. CDR3 length: 15 residues. Germline loops: CDR1 DFQATT, CDR2 SNEGSKA (reference sequence). The V gene end was trimmed by 6 bases and the J gene end by 2 bases; junction bases not matched to a gene: 8. The CDR3 bases are TGCAGTGCCCAGACAGGGGGTGGTGGCAATCAGCCCCAGCATTTT. It yields the protein CSAQTGGGGNQPQHF.

As DNA, the CDR3 is TGTGCCAGCAGCCCTAGCGGGAGGGGTGAGACCCAGTACTTC. Translation gives CASSPSGRGETQYF. The chain recombines TRBV9 with TRBJ2-5; the match to TRBD2 covers 12 bases. V dropped 4 bases and J dropped 5; count of bases not matched to a gene: 3. This CDR3 is 14 amino acids long. Germline CDR1 reads SGDLS; CDR2 reads YYNGEE.

The sample holds a few counts of this clonotype. V and J are TRBV2 and TRBJ1-1; TRBD1 agrees at 7 bases. This CDR3 is built from 14 residues. The germline gives CDR1 SNHLY, CDR2 FYNNEI. The trim removed 5 bases at V and 2 bases at J, leaving 5 bases unmatched. The CDR3 DNA sequence: TGTGCCAGCAGTTGGACAGGAGACAACACTGAAGCTTTCTTT. Its protein product is CASSWTGDNTEAFF.

The sample holds one count of this clonotype. The V and J genes are TRBV20-1 and TRBJ2-1, with 13 bases lining up with TRBD2. CDR3 length: 14 residues. Trimming took 4 bases from V and 9 from J; bases not matched to a gene: 6. Germline V gene lookup returns CDR1 DFQATT and CDR2 SNEGSKA (reference sequence). CDR3 residues: CSAKFRLAGGEQFF. The CDR3 bases are TGCAGTGCTAAGTTCCGACTAGCGGGGGGTGAGCAGTTCTTC.

The chain is built from TRBV9 and TRBJ1-5, with TRBD1 matching over 9 bases. Germline-derived CDR1 and CDR2 are SGDLS and YYNGEE. Unmatched junction bases numbered 13, after V lost 5 bases and J lost 7 bases. This CDR3 is built from 16 residues. DNA for the CDR3: TGTGCCAGCAGTTCCGTAGGGACAGGGAGAGGACAGCCCCAGCATTTT. Its translation: CASSSVGTGRGQPQHF.

This chain connects TRBV7-2 to TRBJ1-2; D gene uncertain. V gave up 6 bases and J gave up 0 bases, with 11 bases separating them. Germline CDR1 reads SGHTA; CDR2 reads FQGNSA. CDR3 length: 14 residues. CDR3 in amino acids: CASSFLGPNYGYTF. CDR3 DNA: TGTGCCAGCAGTTTCTTGGGCCCTAACTATGGCTACACCTTC.

With regard to this clonotype: An end of the junction differs from the germline gene, which may be a read error. The genes are TRBV29-1 and TRBJ2-1, with a possible D match to TRBD1 (6 bases). The CDR3 consists of 13 residues. Per the germline V gene, CDR1 is SQVTM and CDR2 is ANQGSEA. This chain's CDR3 is CSAETSTRGEQFF. CDR3 DNA: TGCAGCGCTGAAACGTCAACCAGGGGAGAGCAGTTCTTC.

The chain combines TRBV7-3 with TRBJ2-3, with D unclear. Between the trimmed V and J ends, which lost 2 bases and 1 base, there was a span of 10 bases. The germline gives CDR1 SGHTA, CDR2 FQGTGA. The CDR3 runs 15 residues. CDR3 protein: CASSLFSRGTDTQYF. The CDR3, as DNA: TGTGCCAGCAGCTTATTCAGCAGAGGCACAGATACGCAGTATTTT.

Note on this clonotype: The junction and the germline gene differ at one end; a read error may be behind it. This sequence joins TRBV6-5 and TRBJ1-6; D gene uncertain. The CDR3 extends over 16 amino acids. Germline V gene data show CDR1 as MNHEY and CDR2 as SVGAGI. CDR3 in amino acids: CASTPYASSYNSSLHF. The CDR3 nucleotides are TGTGCCAGCACCCCCTACGCGAGCTCCTATAATTCATCCCTCCACTTT.

This clonotype was seen more than once but under ten times. The chain employs TRBV7-3 and TRBJ2-2, with D perhaps TRBD2 (5 bases). From germline, CDR1 is SGHTA and CDR2 FQGTGA. V dropped 6 bases and J dropped 5 bases, with 19 bases sitting between them. The CDR3 totals 16 residues. The CDR3 region has the DNA TGTGCCAGCAGTCAACGCGAGGGTGAGAGTACCGGGGAGCTGTTTTTT. Residues: CASSQREGESTGELFF.

V usage is TRBV5-1 and J usage is TRBJ2-7; D might be TRBD1 (6 bases). The CDR3 runs to 15 residues. Trimming removed 7 bases at V and 5 bases at J, with 22 bases between. CDR1 is SGHRS and CDR2 is YFSETQ in the germline V gene. The DNA of the CDR3 is TGCGCCAGCTGTCCAGGACAGCTAAAACGGGACGAGCAGTACTTC. Translating gives CASCPGQLKRDEQYF.

This clonotype was seen only a few times. The J gene is TRBJ2-7, the V gene TRBV2; D is possibly TRBD2 (5 bases). The ends were cut back, 8 bases at V and 2 bases at J, with 16 bases in the middle. The CDR3 sequence is 14 residues long. The germline CDR1 and CDR2 sequences are SNHLY and FYNNEI. CDR3 sequence: CASHETGVTYEQYF. CDR3 nucleotide sequence: TGTGCCAGCCATGAGACCGGGGTTACCTACGAGCAGTACTTC.

This clonotype came up a few times. J is TRBJ1-2 and V is TRBV29-1, with 7 bases lining up with TRBD1. The V and J ends lost 7 bases and 4 bases, in that order; junction bases with no gene match: 15. This CDR3 contains 15 residues. The germline V gene has CDR1 SQVTM and CDR2 ANQGSEA. CDR3 residues: CSAYKQGKRLYGYTF. CDR3 bases: TGCAGCGCTTATAAACAGGGGAAGAGGCTCTATGGCTACACCTTC.